This passage covers 21 T cell receptor beta chains from one sample sequenced in a study of shared clonotypes between healthy human individuals. The data were produced by immunoSEQ multiplex PCR, yet TCRdb's version contains in-frame clones alone and is incomplete. The sample carries about 2 million clones, around 95% recorded once. Input material: naive CD4+ T cells sorted from blood. The subset is: CD45RA+ positively selected. Receptor source: a man younger than 30 in good health.

The chain is built from TRBV2 and TRBJ1-4; D gene ambiguous. V lost 8 bases, J lost 4 bases, and 8 bases lay in between. The CDR3 is 12 amino acids. Germline-derived CDR1 and CDR2 are SNHLY and FYNNEI. In DNA, the CDR3 is TGTGCCAGCCGGAGGTTTAATGAAAAACTGTTTTTT. It yields the protein CASRRFNEKLFF.

The chain joins TRBV12-5 to TRBJ2-2; no clear D gene. The CDR3 extends over 18 amino acids. V lost 1 base, J lost 0 bases, and 15 bases lay in between. Per the germline V gene, CDR1 is LGHNT and CDR2 is FRNRAP. CDR3 sequence (DNA): TGTGCTAGTGGTTTGGGTCTTAAAGAAGGGACGAACACCGGGGAGCTGTTTTTT. It encodes CASGLGLKEGTNTGELFF.

For this clone: Other nucleotide sequences in the sample specify the same CDR3. CDR3 DNA: TGCGCCAGCAGCTTGCTAGCGGGAGGGAGAGAGACCCAGTACTTC. The encoded protein is CASSLLAGGRETQYF. The chain uses TRBV5-1 and TRBJ2-5, with 12 bases lining up with TRBD2. From germline, CDR1 is SGHRS and CDR2 YFSETQ. J gave up 4 bases and V 1 base, and 2 bases lay outside the gene matches. The CDR3 runs to 15 residues.

V is TRBV27 and J is TRBJ1-2, with 10 bases matching TRBD1. Losses at the gene ends were 6 bases for V and 8 bases for J; bases not matched to a gene: 0. The CDR3 runs to 11 residues. The germline gives CDR1 MNHEY, CDR2 SMNVEV (reference sequence). CDR3 nucleotides: TGTGCCAGCAGGACAGGGGGCGGCTACACCTTC. It yields the protein CASRTGGGYTF.

The J gene is TRBJ2-1, the V gene TRBV15; 13 bases are shared with TRBD2. This CDR3 spans 17 amino acids. Per the germline V gene, CDR1 is LNHNV and CDR2 is YYDKDF (reference sequence). Trimming removed 2 bases from V and 8 bases from J; junction bases left unmatched: 9. CDR3: CATSRYFGTSGTYEQFF. In DNA form, the CDR3 reads TGTGCCACCAGCAGATACTTCGGGACTAGCGGGACCTATGAGCAGTTCTTC.

This chain uses TRBV6-4 with TRBJ1-4; a weak D match, TRBD1 (6 bases). V lost 6 bases, J lost 0 bases, and 14 bases lay in between. The CDR3 is made up of 16 amino acids. The germline gives CDR1 MRHNA, CDR2 SNTAGT. CDR3 amino acids: CASRKTGTATNEKLFF. For the CDR3, the DNA is TGTGCCAGCAGGAAGACAGGAACTGCAACTAATGAAAAACTGTTTTTT.

This chain connects TRBV6-1 to TRBJ2-2; TRBD2 is a possible D gene (5 bases). The CDR3 runs 17 residues. Germline CDR1 is MNHNS and CDR2 is SASEGT. The V end lost 2 bases, the J end lost 3 bases, and 16 bases lay between the germline ends. CDR3 in amino acids: CASSEFYRGTYTGELFF. The CDR3 DNA reads TGTGCCAGCAGTGAATTTTATCGGGGTACCTACACCGGGGAGCTGTTTTTT.

The genes are TRBV5-6 and TRBJ2-5, with D hard to call. This CDR3 spans 13 amino acids. Looked up from germline, CDR1 is SGHDT and CDR2 is YYEEEE. V was clipped by 4 bases and J by 1 base, with 8 bases between them. The chain's CDR3 is CASSPFSQETQYF. CDR3 nucleotide sequence: TGTGCCAGCAGCCCCTTCTCCCAAGAGACCCAGTACTTC.

V gene TRBV6-4 combines with J gene TRBJ2-3; the match to TRBD1 covers 9 bases. Trimming cost V 6 bases and J 6 bases; bases outside gene matches: 13. This CDR3 has 16 residues. Germline values: CDR1 MRHNA, CDR2 SNTAGT. CDR3: CASSKQGAGGPDTQYF. In DNA form, the CDR3 reads TGTGCCAGCAGCAAACAGGGGGCTGGTGGGCCTGATACGCAGTATTTT.

This chain connects TRBV10-3 to TRBJ1-2; no clear D gene. The CDR3 is 14 residues long. V dropped 2 bases and J dropped 1 base, with 8 bases sitting between them. Germline CDR1 ENHRY, CDR2 SYGVKD. The CDR3 nucleotides read TGTGCCATCAGTGAGGGCAGCCTTAACTATGGCTACACCTTC. Protein product: CAISEGSLNYGYTF.

The chain carries TRBV27 and TRBJ1-1, with D unresolved. V was shortened by 3 bases and J by 6 bases, with 8 bases between the two germline ends. The CDR3 length is 12 residues. In germline, CDR1 is MNHEY, CDR2 SMNVEV (reference sequence). This chain's CDR3 is CASSLAASEAFF. The DNA for the CDR3 is TGTGCCAGCAGTTTGGCCGCATCTGAAGCTTTCTTT.

This clone appeared a single time. The chain carries TRBV4-3 and TRBJ2-2, with 8 positions matching TRBD1. CDR1 and CDR2 from the germline V gene are LGHNA and YSLEER. Losses at the gene ends were 3 bases for V and 4 bases for J; bases not matched to a gene: 7. This CDR3 is 16 amino acids long. The CDR3 region has the DNA TGCGCCAGCAGCCAGGACAGGGCCAGCTTCACCGGGGAGCTGTTTTTT. Amino acid sequence: CASSQDRASFTGELFF.

The chain employs TRBV5-6 and TRBJ1-5; D is uncertain. The germline V gene has CDR1 SGHDT and CDR2 YYEEEE. CDR3 length: 10 amino acids. V gave up 8 bases and J gave up 8 bases, with 8 bases separating them. The CDR3: CARSVKPQHF. The CDR3 DNA reads TGTGCCAGATCCGTTAAGCCCCAGCATTTT.

The chain employs TRBV5-1 and TRBJ2-1; possibly TRBD2 for D (5 bases). V lost 7 bases, J lost 12 bases, and 14 bases lay in between. CDR1 is SGHRS and CDR2 is YFSETQ in the germline V gene. CDR3 length: 11 amino acids. The CDR3 loop is CASPERTRQFF. CDR3 in DNA: TGCGCCAGCCCCGAAAGGACTCGGCAGTTCTTC.

This chain links TRBV5-1 with TRBJ2-7, with TRBD2 matching over 8 bases. The CDR3 covers 15 residues. Losses at the gene ends were 0 bases for V and 4 bases for J; bases not matched to a gene: 6. The germline CDR1 and CDR2 sequences are SGHRS and YFSETQ. The CDR3 loop reads CASSLGGAGAYEQYF. In nucleotides, the CDR3 is TGCGCCAGCAGCTTGGGTGGAGCGGGAGCATACGAGCAGTACTTC.

The V and J genes are TRBV19 and TRBJ2-1, with D maybe TRBD1 (5 bases). Germline-derived CDR1 and CDR2 are LNHDA and SQIVND (reference sequence). Trimming left V 10 bases short and J 0 bases short, with 16 bases between. The CDR3 runs to 15 residues. This chain's CDR3 is CATRRTTGSYNEQFF. In nucleotides, the CDR3 is TGTGCCACTCGTCGGACAACTGGCTCCTACAATGAGCAGTTCTTC.

On this clone itself: Other DNA sequences of this sample code for an identical CDR3. The chain couples TRBV18 to TRBJ1-1, with D unclear. CDR3 size: 14 residues. V was pared by 1 base and J by 1 base, with 7 bases between. Germline CDR1 is KGHSH and CDR2 is LQKENI. The CDR3, as DNA: TGTGCCAGCTCACCACAAGGAAAGAACACTGAAGCTTTCTTT. Its translation: CASSPQGKNTEAFF.

The rearrangement uses TRBV27 and TRBJ1-1; no reliable D call. Germline loops: CDR1 MNHEY, CDR2 SMNVEV (reference sequence). With 2 bases removed from V and 0 bases from J, the gap between germline ends came to 10 bases. The CDR3 length is 15 residues. The CDR3 coding sequence is TGTGCCAGCAGTTTAGGGGTCAATCTGAACACTGAAGCTTTCTTT. It translates to CASSLGVNLNTEAFF.

The table lists this clone with a count of one. The chain has TRBV5-1 and TRBJ2-3, with 7 nucleotides matching TRBD1. The V gene end was trimmed by 1 base and the J gene end by 4 bases; junction bases not matched to a gene: 9. The CDR3 totals 16 residues. Germline V gives CDR1 SGHRS, CDR2 YFSETQ. The CDR3 is CASSLIGTEGADTQYF. CDR3 in DNA: TGCGCCAGCAGCTTGATTGGGACAGAGGGCGCAGATACGCAGTATTTT. The full variable domain, in which reference TRBV5-1 and TRBJ2-3 provide the parts outside the CDR3, is KAGVTQTPRYLIKTRGQQVTLSCSPISGHRSVSWYQQTPGQGLQFLFEYFSETQRNKGNFPGRFSGRQFSNSRSEMNVSTLELGDSALYLCASSLIGTEGADTQYFGPGTRLTVL.

This clone has ten or more counts. This chain uses TRBV29-1 with TRBJ2-7; 9 nucleotides line up with TRBD2. The V segment lost 3 bases and the J segment 4 bases; nucleotides outside the gene matches: 4. Germline CDR1 and CDR2: SQVTM and ANQGSEA. The CDR3 loop spans 13 amino acids. The CDR3 DNA reads TGCAGCGTTGATAGAGCGGGAGGTTACGAGCAGTACTTC. Translating gives CSVDRAGGYEQYF.

This clone was recorded only once. The rearrangement links TRBV11-3 to TRBJ2-5; 10 bases fit TRBD1. CDR1 SGHNT and CDR2 YENEEA come from the germline V gene. V shed 6 bases, J shed 1 base, and the junction held 8 bases outside the gene matches. The CDR3 consists of 16 residues. CDR3 residues: CASSRGQGPAQETQYF. The CDR3, as DNA: TGTGCCAGCAGTCGGGGACAGGGGCCAGCCCAAGAGACCCAGTACTTC.